These T cell receptor beta chains were read from a single sample in a study of vaccination and CD4 T cells after COVID-19. No antigen has been assigned to these receptors. TCRdb analysed the PCR reads with MiXCR anew, one entry per CDR3 protein. The sample lists roughly 28,000 distinct CDR3 sequences, around two fifths seen once, with approximately 5.1% in the top ten. Material: CD4+ T cells from blood, cultured in vitro, obtained about 7 months after SARS-CoV-2 vaccination. All receptors come from a human donor who had recovered from COVID-19. The CDR3 runs from the conserved cysteine through the conserved F or W. The D gene is left open where the match is weak. A clone size is listed for some rows: how often the clone was seen (once, few, many), or a class if it is expanded.

CDR3nt: TGTGCCAGCAGACGTACGACTAGCGGAGATTACAATGAGCAGTTCTTC
CDR3aa: CASRRTTSGDYNEQFF
abundance: few
j_gene: TRBJ2-1
d_gene: TRBD2
v_gene: TRBV28

CDR3nt: TGTGCCAGCAGCTTAACCGGGACAGGTACCTACGAGCAGTACTTC
CDR3aa: CASSLTGTGTYEQYF
abundance: NA
j_gene: TRBJ2-7
d_gene: TRBD1
v_gene: TRBV7-3

CDR3nt: TGTGCCAGCAGTTGGACAGGGGGCTCTGGGGCCAACGTCCTGACTTTC
CDR3aa: CASSWTGGSGANVLTF
abundance: NA
j_gene: TRBJ2-6
d_gene: TRBD1
v_gene: TRBV6-5

CDR3nt: TGCGCCAGCAGCCAAGTGGGGGGCCGGTACCATTCACCCCTCCACTTT
CDR3aa: CASSQVGGRYHSPLHF
abundance: once
j_gene: TRBJ1-6
d_gene: NA
v_gene: TRBV4-1

CDR3nt: TGTGCCAGCAGCTTAGCGATGGCTAATTCACCCCTCCACTTT
CDR3aa: CASSLAMANSPLHF
abundance: few
j_gene: TRBJ1-6
d_gene: NA
v_gene: TRBV7-9

CDR3nt: TGTGCCAGCACACAGACAGTTCGCTCCTACGAGCAGTACTTC
CDR3aa: CASTQTVRSYEQYF
abundance: NA
j_gene: TRBJ2-7
d_gene: NA
v_gene: TRBV19

CDR3nt: TGTGCCAGCAGATACTCCCGGACGAGGAACTACGAGCAGTACTTC
CDR3aa: CASRYSRTRNYEQYF
abundance: once
j_gene: TRBJ2-7
d_gene: NA
v_gene: TRBV6-2/TRBV6-3

CDR3nt: TGTGCCAGCAGCTTAGGGCAGGCCCCAGCCTACGAGCAGTACTTC
CDR3aa: CASSLGQAPAYEQYF
abundance: NA
j_gene: TRBJ2-7
d_gene: NA
v_gene: TRBV7-9

CDR3nt: TGTGCCAGCAGCTTAGGTGGCAGGGATGAGCAGTTCTTC
CDR3aa: CASSLGGRDEQFF
abundance: NA
j_gene: TRBJ2-1
d_gene: NA
v_gene: TRBV7-8

CDR3nt: TGTGCCACCAGCAGAGTCCGACAGGGGGACACTGAAGCTTTCTTT
CDR3aa: CATSRVRQGDTEAFF
abundance: NA
j_gene: TRBJ1-1
d_gene: TRBD1
v_gene: TRBV15

CDR3nt: TGTGCCACCAGCAGAGGGGCAGGGGGTGGAAACACCATATATTTT
CDR3aa: CATSRGAGGGNTIYF
abundance: few
j_gene: TRBJ1-3
d_gene: TRBD1
v_gene: TRBV15

CDR3nt: TGTGCCAGCTCCTTTGCCTGGGGACAGGGGACAGGTGGGGAGACCCAGTACTTC
CDR3aa: CASSFAWGQGTGGETQYF
abundance: NA
j_gene: TRBJ2-5
d_gene: TRBD1
v_gene: TRBV27

CDR3nt: TGCAGTGCTAGAGATCGGGACAGGGTCTCCTACGAGCAGTACTTC
CDR3aa: CSARDRDRVSYEQYF
abundance: once
j_gene: TRBJ2-7
d_gene: TRBD1
v_gene: TRBV20-1

CDR3nt: TGCAGTGCTTTCGGGAGGGCCTACAATGAGCAGTTCTTC
CDR3aa: CSAFGRAYNEQFF
abundance: medium-sized
j_gene: TRBJ2-1
d_gene: TRBD2
v_gene: TRBV20-1

CDR3nt: TGTGCCAGCAGCCTGGACAGGCGGGGCTACACCTTC
CDR3aa: CASSLDRRGYTF
abundance: NA
j_gene: TRBJ1-2
d_gene: TRBD1
v_gene: TRBV5-6

CDR3nt: TGTGCCAGCAGCGTACTAGCGGGACACGGGGAGCTGCTTTTT
CDR3aa: CASSVLAGHGELLF
abundance: NA
j_gene: TRBJ2-2
d_gene: TRBD2
v_gene: TRBV7-6

CDR3nt: TGCAGTGCCCGGACAGACTCTAGCACAGATACGCAGTATTTT
CDR3aa: CSARTDSSTDTQYF
abundance: NA
j_gene: TRBJ2-3
d_gene: NA
v_gene: TRBV20-1

CDR3nt: TGTGCCAGCAGCTTAGCGACTAGCCCCATAAACAATGAGCAGTTCTTC
CDR3aa: CASSLATSPINNEQFF
abundance: NA
j_gene: TRBJ2-1
d_gene: TRBD2
v_gene: TRBV7-9

CDR3nt: TGTGCCAGCAGTTCGACAGGGTTGGGCAATCAGCCCCAGCATTTT
CDR3aa: CASSSTGLGNQPQHF
abundance: NA
j_gene: TRBJ1-5
d_gene: TRBD1
v_gene: TRBV5-8

CDR3nt: TGTGCCACCAGCAGAGATAGTATGGATACGCAGTATTTT
CDR3aa: CATSRDSMDTQYF
abundance: few
j_gene: TRBJ2-3
d_gene: NA
v_gene: TRBV15

CDR3nt: TGCAGTGCTAGTGGGGGGATTAACACTGAAGCTTTCTTT
CDR3aa: CSASGGINTEAFF
abundance: NA
j_gene: TRBJ1-1
d_gene: NA
v_gene: TRBV20-1

CDR3nt: TGTGCCAGCAGTACGGTTATGTACTACGAGCAGTACTTC
CDR3aa: CASSTVMYYEQYF
abundance: few
j_gene: TRBJ2-7
d_gene: NA
v_gene: TRBV28

CDR3nt: TGTGCCAGCAGCCAGGACATAGGCAGCGCAGAGACCCAGTACTTC
CDR3aa: CASSQDIGSAETQYF
abundance: medium-sized
j_gene: TRBJ2-5
d_gene: NA
v_gene: TRBV4-2

CDR3nt: TGCAGTGCCAGTTCGACAGGGTTGTACAATGAGCAGTTCTTC
CDR3aa: CSASSTGLYNEQFF
abundance: few
j_gene: TRBJ2-1
d_gene: TRBD1
v_gene: TRBV20-1

CDR3nt: TGTGCCAGCAGCTTAAGCCCGGGGGCCCTCACTGAAGCTTTCTTT
CDR3aa: CASSLSPGALTEAFF
abundance: NA
j_gene: TRBJ1-1
d_gene: NA
v_gene: TRBV7-3

CDR3nt: TGTGCCAGCAGTGAACTAGGTAATCCGACCTACGAGCAGTACTTC
CDR3aa: CASSELGNPTYEQYF
abundance: NA
j_gene: TRBJ2-7
d_gene: NA
v_gene: TRBV6-1

CDR3nt: TGTGCCAGCAACTCGACAGGGGTTACACACGCAGATACGCAGTATTTT
CDR3aa: CASNSTGVTHADTQYF
abundance: NA
j_gene: TRBJ2-3
d_gene: TRBD1
v_gene: TRBV7-3

CDR3nt: TGCAGTGCTTCTGACAGGGGTTATGGCTACACCTTC
CDR3aa: CSASDRGYGYTF
abundance: NA
j_gene: TRBJ1-2
d_gene: TRBD1
v_gene: TRBV20-1

CDR3nt: TGTGCCAGCAGAAGAGCTAGCGGGAGAGTAGCTGGGGCCAACGTCCTGACTTTC
CDR3aa: CASRRASGRVAGANVLTF
abundance: few
j_gene: TRBJ2-6
d_gene: TRBD2
v_gene: TRBV6-1

CDR3nt: TGCAGTGCTAGCGATACTAGTGCCCAAGAGACCCAGTACTTC
CDR3aa: CSASDTSAQETQYF
abundance: NA
j_gene: TRBJ2-5
d_gene: NA
v_gene: TRBV20-1

CDR3nt: TGTGCCAGTAGTATTCGGACAGGGGCCTTCAATCAGCCCCAGCATTTT
CDR3aa: CASSIRTGAFNQPQHF
abundance: NA
j_gene: TRBJ1-5
d_gene: TRBD1
v_gene: TRBV19

CDR3nt: TGTGCCAGCAGTTTATCCCTGGACAGGGGGCGATATCAGCCCCAGCATTTT
CDR3aa: CASSLSLDRGRYQPQHF
abundance: few
j_gene: TRBJ1-5
d_gene: TRBD1
v_gene: TRBV28

CDR3nt: TGTGCCAGCAGTTTATGGGGACGAACAGCGAACACTGAAGCTTTCTTT
CDR3aa: CASSLWGRTANTEAFF
abundance: NA
j_gene: TRBJ1-1
d_gene: NA
v_gene: TRBV28

CDR3nt: TGTGCCAGCAGGCCGGGACTATCCTACGAGCAGTACTTC
CDR3aa: CASRPGLSYEQYF
abundance: NA
j_gene: TRBJ2-7
d_gene: TRBD2
v_gene: TRBV28

CDR3nt: TGTGCCAGCAGCACCAACAGGGGACATGGTGAAGCTTTCTTT
CDR3aa: CASSTNRGHGEAFF
abundance: few
j_gene: TRBJ1-1
d_gene: NA
v_gene: TRBV12-1

CDR3nt: TGTGCCAGTAGCTATAGACACGGCCCCTACGAGCAGTACTTC
CDR3aa: CASSYRHGPYEQYF
abundance: NA
j_gene: TRBJ2-7
d_gene: NA
v_gene: TRBV19

CDR3nt: TGTGCCAGCAGCTTACGGGGGGGAGATTCCTACAATGAGCAGTTCTTC
CDR3aa: CASSLRGGDSYNEQFF
abundance: NA
j_gene: TRBJ2-1
d_gene: TRBD2
v_gene: TRBV7-3

CDR3nt: TGCGCCAGCAGCTTGGGGGGCGGGCCCTTGAATGAGCAGTTCTTC
CDR3aa: CASSLGGGPLNEQFF
abundance: NA
j_gene: TRBJ2-1
d_gene: NA
v_gene: TRBV5-1

CDR3nt: TGTGCCAGCAGTCCCCTGACAGGGGACCTCTATGGCTACACCTTC
CDR3aa: CASSPLTGDLYGYTF
abundance: NA
j_gene: TRBJ1-2
d_gene: TRBD1
v_gene: TRBV6-1

CDR3nt: TGTGCCACCAGTGACCACCGGGGAGCGAACACCGGGGAGCTGTTTTTT
CDR3aa: CATSDHRGANTGELFF
abundance: medium-sized
j_gene: TRBJ2-2
d_gene: NA
v_gene: TRBV24-1

CDR3nt: TGTGCCACCAGTGAGCTAGGGTACGCTACGCAGTATTTT
CDR3aa: CATSELGYATQYF
abundance: NA
j_gene: TRBJ2-3
d_gene: NA
v_gene: TRBV24-1

CDR3nt: TGTGCCAGTAGTATTCTGGGACAGGGGGACTACGAGCAGTACTTC
CDR3aa: CASSILGQGDYEQYF
abundance: NA
j_gene: TRBJ2-7
d_gene: TRBD1
v_gene: TRBV19

CDR3nt: TGTGCCAGCAGCGCCACCTCATACAGGGCTGGGGCCAACGTCCTGACTTTC
CDR3aa: CASSATSYRAGANVLTF
abundance: NA
j_gene: TRBJ2-6
d_gene: NA
v_gene: TRBV27

CDR3nt: TGTGCCAGCAGTCCGGGGCAGGGGTTGACCTACGAGCAGTACTTC
CDR3aa: CASSPGQGLTYEQYF
abundance: medium-sized
j_gene: TRBJ2-7
d_gene: NA
v_gene: TRBV7-8

CDR3nt: TGTGCCAGCAGTTCCCTCCCCGGGGCCTCCTACAATGAGCAGTTCTTC
CDR3aa: CASSSLPGASYNEQFF
abundance: few
j_gene: TRBJ2-1
d_gene: NA
v_gene: TRBV28

CDR3nt: TGCAGTGCCACTCGGACTAGCGCCGGGGAGCTGTTTTTT
CDR3aa: CSATRTSAGELFF
abundance: NA
j_gene: TRBJ2-2
d_gene: TRBD2
v_gene: TRBV20-1

CDR3nt: TGTGCCAGCGCGGGAAGGACAGCTTCAGATACGCAGTATTTT
CDR3aa: CASAGRTASDTQYF
abundance: NA
j_gene: TRBJ2-3
d_gene: NA
v_gene: TRBV6-1

CDR3nt: TGTGCCAGCAGGGCCTCCGGCTACGAGCAGTACTTC
CDR3aa: CASRASGYEQYF
abundance: NA
j_gene: TRBJ2-7
d_gene: NA
v_gene: TRBV25-1

CDR3nt: TGCAGTGTCGGGAGAGGATTAGGGCAAGAGACCCAGTACTTC
CDR3aa: CSVGRGLGQETQYF
abundance: large
j_gene: TRBJ2-5
d_gene: NA
v_gene: TRBV20-1

CDR3nt: TGTGCCAGCTCACCAACAGGGGAGAGCCAAGAGACCCAGTACTTC
CDR3aa: CASSPTGESQETQYF
abundance: NA
j_gene: TRBJ2-5
d_gene: TRBD1
v_gene: TRBV18

CDR3nt: TGTGCCAGCAGTCACTCAAGAGCGGGAGCGAAGGAGACCCAGTACTTC
CDR3aa: CASSHSRAGAKETQYF
abundance: few
j_gene: TRBJ2-5
d_gene: TRBD2
v_gene: TRBV6-2/TRBV6-3